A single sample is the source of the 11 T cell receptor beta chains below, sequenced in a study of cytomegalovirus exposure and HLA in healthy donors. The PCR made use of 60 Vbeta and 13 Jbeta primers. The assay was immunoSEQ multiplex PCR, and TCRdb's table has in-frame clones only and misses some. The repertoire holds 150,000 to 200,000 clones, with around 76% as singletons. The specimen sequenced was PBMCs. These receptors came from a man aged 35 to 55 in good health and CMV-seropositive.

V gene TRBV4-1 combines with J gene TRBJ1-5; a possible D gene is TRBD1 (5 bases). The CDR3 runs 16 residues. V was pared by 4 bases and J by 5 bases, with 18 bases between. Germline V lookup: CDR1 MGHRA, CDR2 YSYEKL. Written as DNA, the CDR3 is TGCGCCAGCAGCCCTAAATCAGGGTCAAGAGATCAGCCCCAGCATTTT. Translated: CASSPKSGSRDQPQHF.

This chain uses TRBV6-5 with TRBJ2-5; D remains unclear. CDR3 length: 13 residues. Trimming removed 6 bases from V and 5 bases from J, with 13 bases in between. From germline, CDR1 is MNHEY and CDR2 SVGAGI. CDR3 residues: CASSRGREETQYF. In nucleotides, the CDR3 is TGTGCCAGCAGCCGAGGAAGAGAGGAGACCCAGTACTTC.

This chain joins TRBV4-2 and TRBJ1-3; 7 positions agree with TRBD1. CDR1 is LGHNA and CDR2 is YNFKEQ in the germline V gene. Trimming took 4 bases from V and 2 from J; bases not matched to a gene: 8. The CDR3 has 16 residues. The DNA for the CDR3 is TGTGCCAGCAGCCTTAGACCGACAGGGACTGGAAACACCATATATTTT. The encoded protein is CASSLRPTGTGNTIYF.

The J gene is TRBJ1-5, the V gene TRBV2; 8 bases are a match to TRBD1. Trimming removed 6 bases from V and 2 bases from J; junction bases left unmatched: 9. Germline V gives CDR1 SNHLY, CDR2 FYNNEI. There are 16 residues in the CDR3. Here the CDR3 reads CASRVDDRGGNQPQHF. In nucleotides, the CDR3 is TGTGCCAGCAGGGTCGATGACAGGGGCGGCAATCAGCCCCAGCATTTT.

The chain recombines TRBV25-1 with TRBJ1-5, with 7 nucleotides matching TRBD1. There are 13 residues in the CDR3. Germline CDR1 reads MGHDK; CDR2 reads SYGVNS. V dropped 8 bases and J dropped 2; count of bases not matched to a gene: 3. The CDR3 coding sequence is TGTGCCAGCCAGGGGGTTGGCAATCAGCCCCAGCATTTT. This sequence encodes CASQGVGNQPQHF.

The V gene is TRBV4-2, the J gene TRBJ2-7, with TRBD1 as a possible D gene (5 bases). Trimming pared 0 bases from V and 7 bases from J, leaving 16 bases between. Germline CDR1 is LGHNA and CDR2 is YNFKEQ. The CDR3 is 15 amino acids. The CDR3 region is CASSQDLDRFREQYF. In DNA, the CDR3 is TGTGCCAGCAGCCAAGATCTAGACAGATTTCGTGAGCAGTACTTC.

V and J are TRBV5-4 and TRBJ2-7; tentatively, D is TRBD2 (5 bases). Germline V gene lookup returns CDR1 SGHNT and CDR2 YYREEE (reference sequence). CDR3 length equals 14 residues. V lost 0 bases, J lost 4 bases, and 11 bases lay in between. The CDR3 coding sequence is TGTGCCAGCAGCTTGGCCTATGGGGAGTACGAGCAGTACTTC. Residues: CASSLAYGEYEQYF.

CDR3 in DNA: TGTGCCTGGCTTCCACAGGGGGGTGAAGCTTTCTTT. As protein: CAWLPQGGEAFF. J is TRBJ1-1 and V is TRBV30; 8 bases align to TRBD1. V lost 5 bases, J lost 7 bases, and 6 bases stayed unmatched. The CDR3 extends over 12 amino acids. Germline CDR1 GTSNPN, CDR2 SVGIG (reference sequence).

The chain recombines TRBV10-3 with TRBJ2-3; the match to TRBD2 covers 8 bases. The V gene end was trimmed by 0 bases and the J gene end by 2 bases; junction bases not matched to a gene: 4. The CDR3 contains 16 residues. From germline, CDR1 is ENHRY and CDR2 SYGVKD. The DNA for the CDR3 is TGTGCCATCAGTGAGTCTGGGCGGGGGGCCACAGATACGCAGTATTTT. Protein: CAISESGRGATDTQYF.

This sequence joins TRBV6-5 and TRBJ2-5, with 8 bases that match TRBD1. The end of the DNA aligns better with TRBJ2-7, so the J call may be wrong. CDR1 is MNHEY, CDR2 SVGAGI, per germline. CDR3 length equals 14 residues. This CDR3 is CASSYETGVYEQYF. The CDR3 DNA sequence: TGTGCCAGCAGTTACGAGACAGGGGTCTACGAGCAGTACTTC.

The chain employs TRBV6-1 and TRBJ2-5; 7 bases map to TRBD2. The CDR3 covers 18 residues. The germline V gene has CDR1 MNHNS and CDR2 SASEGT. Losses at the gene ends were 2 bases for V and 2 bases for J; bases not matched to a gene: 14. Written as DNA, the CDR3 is TGTGCCAGCAGTGAATCACCGCAGGGAGGGGCGTATCAAGAGACCCAGTACTTC. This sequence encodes CASSESPQGGAYQETQYF.